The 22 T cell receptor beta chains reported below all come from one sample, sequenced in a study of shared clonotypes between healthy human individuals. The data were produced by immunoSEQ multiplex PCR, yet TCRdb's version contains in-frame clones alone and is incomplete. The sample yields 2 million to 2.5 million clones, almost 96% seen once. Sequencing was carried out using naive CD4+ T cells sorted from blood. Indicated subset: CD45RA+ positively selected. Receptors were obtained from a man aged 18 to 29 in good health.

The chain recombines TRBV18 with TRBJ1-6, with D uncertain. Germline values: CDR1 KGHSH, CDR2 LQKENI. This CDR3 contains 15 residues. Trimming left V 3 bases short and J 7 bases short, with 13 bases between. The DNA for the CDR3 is TGTGCCAGCTCACCCCCGGACGGGTTAAATTCACCCCTCCACTTT. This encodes CASSPPDGLNSPLHF.

Written as DNA, the CDR3 is TGTGCCAGTAAACAGGGACCCACAGATACGCAGTATTTT. Its protein product is CASKQGPTDTQYF. The gene calls are TRBV7-9 and TRBJ2-3; possible D gene TRBD1, 6 bases. Germline assignment: CDR1 SEHNR and CDR2 FQNEAQ (reference sequence). The CDR3 consists of 13 residues. Trimming removed 9 bases from V and 2 bases from J, with 12 bases in between.

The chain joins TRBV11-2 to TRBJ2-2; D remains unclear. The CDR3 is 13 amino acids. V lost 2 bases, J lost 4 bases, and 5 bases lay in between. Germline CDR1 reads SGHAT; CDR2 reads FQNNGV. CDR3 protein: CASSLRPTGELFF. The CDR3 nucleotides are TGTGCCAGCAGCTTACGGCCCACCGGGGAGCTGTTTTTT.

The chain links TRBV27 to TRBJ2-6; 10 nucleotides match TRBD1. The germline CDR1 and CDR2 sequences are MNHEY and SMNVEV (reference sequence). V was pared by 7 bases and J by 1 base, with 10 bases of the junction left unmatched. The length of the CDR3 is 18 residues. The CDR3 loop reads CASTRGTGVGSGANVLTF. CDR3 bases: TGTGCCAGCACCAGGGGGACAGGGGTCGGGTCTGGGGCCAACGTCCTGACTTTC.

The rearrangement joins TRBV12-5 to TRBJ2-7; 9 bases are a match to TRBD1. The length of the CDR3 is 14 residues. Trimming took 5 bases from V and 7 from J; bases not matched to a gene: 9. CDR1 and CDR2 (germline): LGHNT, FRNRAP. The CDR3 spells CASGPGTGTGEQYF. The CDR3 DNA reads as TGTGCTAGTGGTCCTGGGACAGGGACGGGGGAGCAGTACTTC.

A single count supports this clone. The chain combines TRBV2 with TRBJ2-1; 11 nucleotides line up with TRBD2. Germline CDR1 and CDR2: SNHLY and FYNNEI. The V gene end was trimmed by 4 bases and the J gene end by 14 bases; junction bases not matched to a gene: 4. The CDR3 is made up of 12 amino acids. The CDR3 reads CASSATSGNKFF. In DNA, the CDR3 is TGTGCCAGCAGTGCGACTAGCGGGAATAAGTTCTTC. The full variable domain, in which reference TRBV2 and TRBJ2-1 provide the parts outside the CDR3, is EPEVTQTPSHQVTQMGQEVILRCVPISNHLYFYWYRQILGQKVEFLVSFYNNEISEKSEIFDDQFSVERPDGSNFTLKIRSTKLEDSAMYFCASSATSGNKFFGPGTRLTVL.

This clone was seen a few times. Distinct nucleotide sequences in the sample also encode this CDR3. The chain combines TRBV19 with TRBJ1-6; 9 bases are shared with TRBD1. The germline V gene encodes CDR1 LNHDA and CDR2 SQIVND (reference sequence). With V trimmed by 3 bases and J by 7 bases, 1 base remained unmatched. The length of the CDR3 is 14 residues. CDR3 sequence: CASSIGQGNSPLHF. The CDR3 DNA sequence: TGTGCCAGTAGTATCGGACAGGGGAATTCACCCCTCCACTTT.

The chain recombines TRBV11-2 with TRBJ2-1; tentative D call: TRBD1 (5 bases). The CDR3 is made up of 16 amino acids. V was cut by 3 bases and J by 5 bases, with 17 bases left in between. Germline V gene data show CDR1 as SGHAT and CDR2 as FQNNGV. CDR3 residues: CASSFESGFPNNEQFF. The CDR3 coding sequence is TGTGCCAGCAGCTTCGAATCAGGGTTCCCTAACAATGAGCAGTTCTTC.

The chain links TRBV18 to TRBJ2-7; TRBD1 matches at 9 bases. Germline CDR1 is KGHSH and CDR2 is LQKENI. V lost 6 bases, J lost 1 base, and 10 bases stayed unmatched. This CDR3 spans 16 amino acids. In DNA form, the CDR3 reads TGTGCCAGCTCCCTTTCCCGGGACAGGGCGTCCTACGAGCAGTACTTC. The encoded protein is CASSLSRDRASYEQYF.

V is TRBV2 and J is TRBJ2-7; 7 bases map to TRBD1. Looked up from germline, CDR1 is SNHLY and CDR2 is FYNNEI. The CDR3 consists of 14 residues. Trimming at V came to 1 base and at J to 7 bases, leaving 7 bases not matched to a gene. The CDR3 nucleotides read TGTGCCAGCAGTGAAGTGAAGGGGGCCGGGGAGCAGTACTTC. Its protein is CASSEVKGAGEQYF.

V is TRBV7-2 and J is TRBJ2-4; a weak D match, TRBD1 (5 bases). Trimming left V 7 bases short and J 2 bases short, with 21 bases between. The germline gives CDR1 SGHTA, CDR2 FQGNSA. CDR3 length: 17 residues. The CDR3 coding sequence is TGTGCCAGCACCATCTCACTGCTTCAGGGATCCAAAAACATTCAGTACTTC. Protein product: CASTISLLQGSKNIQYF.

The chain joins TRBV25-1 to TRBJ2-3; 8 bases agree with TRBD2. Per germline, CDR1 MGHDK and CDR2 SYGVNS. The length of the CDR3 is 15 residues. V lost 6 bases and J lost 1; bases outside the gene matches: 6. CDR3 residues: CASSLAGLGTDTQYF. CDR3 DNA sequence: TGTGCCAGCAGCCTAGCGGGCTTGGGCACAGATACGCAGTATTTT. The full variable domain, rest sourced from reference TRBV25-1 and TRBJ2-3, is EADIYQTPRYLVIGTGKKITLECSQTMGHDKMYWYQQDPGMELHLIHYSYGVNSTEKGDLSSESTVSRIRTEHFPLTLESARPSHTSQYLCASSLAGLGTDTQYFGPGTRLTVL.

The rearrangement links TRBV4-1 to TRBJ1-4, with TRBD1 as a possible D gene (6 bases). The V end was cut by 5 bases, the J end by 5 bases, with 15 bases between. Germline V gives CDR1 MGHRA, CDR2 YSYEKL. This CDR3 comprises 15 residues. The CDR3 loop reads CASSAPGQRNEKLFF. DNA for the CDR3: TGCGCCAGCAGCGCACCGGGACAACGAAATGAAAAACTGTTTTTT.

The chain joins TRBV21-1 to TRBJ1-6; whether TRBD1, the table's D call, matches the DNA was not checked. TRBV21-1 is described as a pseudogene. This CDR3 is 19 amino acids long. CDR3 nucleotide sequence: TGTGCCAGCAGCAAAATCAGGGACAGGGAAAGCTCCTATAATTCACCCCTCCACTTT. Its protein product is CASSKIRDRESSYNSPLHF.

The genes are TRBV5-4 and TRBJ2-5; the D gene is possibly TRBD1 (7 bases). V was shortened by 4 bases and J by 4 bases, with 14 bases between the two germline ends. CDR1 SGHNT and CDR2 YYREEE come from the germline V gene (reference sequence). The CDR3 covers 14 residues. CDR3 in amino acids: CASSPTGRGETQYF. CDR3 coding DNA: TGTGCCAGCAGCCCGACAGGGCGGGGAGAGACCCAGTACTTC.

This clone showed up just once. The CDR3, as DNA: TGTGCCAGCAGCGTAGAGACAGGCGTGTTCAATTCACCCCTCCACTTT. Encoded protein: CASSVETGVFNSPLHF. The chain couples TRBV9 to TRBJ1-6, with TRBD1 as a possible D gene (6 bases). The V gene's germline CDR1 is SGDLS and CDR2 YYNGEE. The CDR3 loop spans 16 amino acids. V lost 0 bases and J lost 7, with 14 bases in between.

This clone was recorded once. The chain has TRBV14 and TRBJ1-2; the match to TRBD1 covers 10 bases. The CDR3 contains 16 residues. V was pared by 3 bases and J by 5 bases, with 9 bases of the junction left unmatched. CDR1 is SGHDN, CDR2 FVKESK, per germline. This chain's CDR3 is CASSQGQGSPGYGYTF. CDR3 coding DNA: TGTGCCAGCAGCCAGGGACAGGGGAGCCCAGGGTATGGCTACACCTTC.

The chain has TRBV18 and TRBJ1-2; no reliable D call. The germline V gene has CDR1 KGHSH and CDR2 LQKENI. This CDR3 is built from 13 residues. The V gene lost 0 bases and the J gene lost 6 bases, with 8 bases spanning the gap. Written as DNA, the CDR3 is TGTGCCAGCTCACCACCCCAGGTAGATGGCTACACCTTC. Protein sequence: CASSPPQVDGYTF.

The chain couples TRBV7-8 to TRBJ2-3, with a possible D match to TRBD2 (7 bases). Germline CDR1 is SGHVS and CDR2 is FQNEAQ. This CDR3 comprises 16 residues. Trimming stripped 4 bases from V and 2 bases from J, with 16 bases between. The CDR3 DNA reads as TGTGCCAGCAGCTCCGCTGGGGGGGCGATCACAGATACGCAGTATTTT. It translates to CASSSAGGAITDTQYF.

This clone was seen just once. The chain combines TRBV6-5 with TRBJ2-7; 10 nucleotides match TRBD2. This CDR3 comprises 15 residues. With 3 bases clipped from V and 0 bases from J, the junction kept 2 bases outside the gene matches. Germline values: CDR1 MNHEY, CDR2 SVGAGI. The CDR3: CASSYKREGSYEQYF. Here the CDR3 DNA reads TGTGCCAGCAGTTATAAGCGGGAGGGCTCCTACGAGCAGTACTTC.

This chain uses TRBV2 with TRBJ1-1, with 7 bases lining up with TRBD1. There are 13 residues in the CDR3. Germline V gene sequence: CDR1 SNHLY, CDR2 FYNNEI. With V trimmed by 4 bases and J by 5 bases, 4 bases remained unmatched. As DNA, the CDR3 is TGTGCCAGCAGTGGACAGGGCCAAACTGAAGCTTTCTTT. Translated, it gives CASSGQGQTEAFF.

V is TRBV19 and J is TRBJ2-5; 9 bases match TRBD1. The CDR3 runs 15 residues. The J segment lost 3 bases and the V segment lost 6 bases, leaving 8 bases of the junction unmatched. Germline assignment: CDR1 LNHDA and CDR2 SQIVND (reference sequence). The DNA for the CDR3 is TGTGCCAGTAGCCCTGGGGGACAGGGTAAAGAGACCCAGTACTTC. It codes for CASSPGGQGKETQYF. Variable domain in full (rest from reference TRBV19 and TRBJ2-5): DGGITQSPKYLFRKEGQNVTLSCEQNLNHDAMYWYRQDPGQGLRLIYYSQIVNDFQKGDIAEGYSVSREKKESFPLTVTSAQKNPTAFYLCASSPGGQGKETQYFGPGTRLLVL.